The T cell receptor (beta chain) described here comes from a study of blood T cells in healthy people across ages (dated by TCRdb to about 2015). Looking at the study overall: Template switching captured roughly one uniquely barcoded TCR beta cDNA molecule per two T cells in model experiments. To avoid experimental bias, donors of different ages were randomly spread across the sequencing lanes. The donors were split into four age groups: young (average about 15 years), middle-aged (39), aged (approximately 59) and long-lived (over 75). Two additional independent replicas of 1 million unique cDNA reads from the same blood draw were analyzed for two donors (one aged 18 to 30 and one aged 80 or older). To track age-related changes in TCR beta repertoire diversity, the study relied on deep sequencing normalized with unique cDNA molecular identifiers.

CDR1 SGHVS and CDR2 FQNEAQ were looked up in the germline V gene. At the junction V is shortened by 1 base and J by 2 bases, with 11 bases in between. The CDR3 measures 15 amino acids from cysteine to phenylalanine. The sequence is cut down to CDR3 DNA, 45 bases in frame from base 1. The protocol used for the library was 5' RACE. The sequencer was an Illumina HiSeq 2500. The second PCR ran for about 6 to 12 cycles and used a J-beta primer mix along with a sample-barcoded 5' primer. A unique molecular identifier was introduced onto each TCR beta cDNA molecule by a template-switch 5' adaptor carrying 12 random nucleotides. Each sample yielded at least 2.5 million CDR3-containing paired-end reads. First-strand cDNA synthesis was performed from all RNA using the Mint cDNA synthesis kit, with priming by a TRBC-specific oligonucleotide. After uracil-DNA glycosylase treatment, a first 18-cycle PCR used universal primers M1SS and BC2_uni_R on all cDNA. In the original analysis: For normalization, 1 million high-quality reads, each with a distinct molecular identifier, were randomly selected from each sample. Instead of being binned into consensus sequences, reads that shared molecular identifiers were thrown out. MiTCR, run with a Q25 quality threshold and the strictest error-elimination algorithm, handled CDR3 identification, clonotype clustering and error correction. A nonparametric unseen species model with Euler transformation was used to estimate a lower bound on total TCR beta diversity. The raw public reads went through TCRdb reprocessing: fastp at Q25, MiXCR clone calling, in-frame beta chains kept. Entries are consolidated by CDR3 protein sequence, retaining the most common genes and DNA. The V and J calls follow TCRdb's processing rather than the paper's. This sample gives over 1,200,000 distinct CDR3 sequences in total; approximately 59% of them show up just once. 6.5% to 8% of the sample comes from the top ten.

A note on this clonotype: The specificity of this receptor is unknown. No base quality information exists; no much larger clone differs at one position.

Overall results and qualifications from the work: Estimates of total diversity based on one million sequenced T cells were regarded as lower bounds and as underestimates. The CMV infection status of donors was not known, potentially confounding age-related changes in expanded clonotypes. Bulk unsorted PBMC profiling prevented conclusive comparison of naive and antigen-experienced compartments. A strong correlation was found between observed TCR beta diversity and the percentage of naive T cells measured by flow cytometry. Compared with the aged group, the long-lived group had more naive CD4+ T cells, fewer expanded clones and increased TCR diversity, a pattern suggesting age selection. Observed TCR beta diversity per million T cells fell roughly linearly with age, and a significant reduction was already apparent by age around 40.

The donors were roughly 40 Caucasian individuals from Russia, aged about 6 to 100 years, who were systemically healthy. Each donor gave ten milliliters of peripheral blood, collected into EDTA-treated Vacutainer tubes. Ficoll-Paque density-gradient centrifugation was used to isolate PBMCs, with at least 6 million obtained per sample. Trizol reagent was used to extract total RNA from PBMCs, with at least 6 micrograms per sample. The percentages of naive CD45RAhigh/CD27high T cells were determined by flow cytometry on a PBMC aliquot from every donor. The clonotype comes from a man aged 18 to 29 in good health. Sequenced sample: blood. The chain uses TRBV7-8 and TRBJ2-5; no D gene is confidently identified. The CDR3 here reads CASSLEPLQQETQYF. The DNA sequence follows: TGTGCCAGCAGCTTAGAACCGCTACAGCAAGAGACCCAGTACTTC.